The source of this TCR beta chain is a study of molecular identifiers for immune sequencing clone quantification. Study context: Replicate experiments took RNA from 20,000 or 100,000 naive CD8 cells, divided it five ways and sequenced four. Broader study findings: The study found clones above 20 RNA copies held over 99% of effector molecules and under 1% in naive cells.

In preparing bulk TCR libraries, previously described methods and listed TCR primers were used. TCRdb re-analysed the PCR reads in MiXCR, keeping a single row per CDR3 protein. The table has 250,000 to 400,000 distinct CDR3 sequences, over 20% seen once. The CDR3 runs 13 residues. Germline V gene lookup returns CDR1 MNHEY and CDR2 SVGAGI. Naive CD8 T cell sorting was performed on the CD8+CD4-CCR7+CD45RA+ phenotype. About this clonotype itself: Its antigen is as yet unknown. A much larger clone differs from this one at a single base, so this may be a read error.

The chain carries TRBV6-5 and TRBJ1-1; possibly TRBD1 for D (5 bases). Input material: naive CD8+ T cells from blood, with Jurkat cell RNA spiked in. The subset denotes: FACS-sorted CD8+CD4-CCR7+CD45RA+ naive T cells. The receptor's source is a human donor in good health. Some libraries in this study had Jurkat cell RNA spiked in. This CDR3 reads CVSSYGQGLEAFF. CDR3 DNA sequence: TGTGTCAGCAGTTACGGGCAGGGTTTGGAAGCTTTCTTT.